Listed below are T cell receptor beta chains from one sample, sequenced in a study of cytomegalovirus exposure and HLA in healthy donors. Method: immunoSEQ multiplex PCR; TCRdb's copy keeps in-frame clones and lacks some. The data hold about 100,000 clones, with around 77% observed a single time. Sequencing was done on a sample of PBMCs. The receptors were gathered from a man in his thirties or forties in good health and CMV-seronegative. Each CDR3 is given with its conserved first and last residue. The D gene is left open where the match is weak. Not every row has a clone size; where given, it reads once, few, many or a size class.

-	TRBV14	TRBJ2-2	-	TGTGCCAGCAGCCCACCACAGGTTGGTACCGGGGAGCTGTTTTTT	CASSPPQVGTGELFF
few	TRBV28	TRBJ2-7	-	TGTGCCAGCAGTTTAGCCAGCTACGAGCAGTACTTC	CASSLASYEQYF
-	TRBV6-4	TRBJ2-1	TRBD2	TGTGCCAGCAGTGGACAAGCGGGAGGCTACAATGAGCAGTTCTTC	CASSGQAGGYNEQFF
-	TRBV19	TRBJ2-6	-	TGTGCCAGTAGTATATCGACAGGACAGGCCAACGTCCTGACTTTC	CASSISTGQANVLTF
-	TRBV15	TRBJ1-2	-	TGTGCCACCAGCAGAGACCTCGTGACAGAACTATTCGGCTACACCTTC	CATSRDLVTELFGYTF
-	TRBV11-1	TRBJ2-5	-	TGTGCCAGCAGCTCGAGGGCAGGGGATGGAGAGACCCAGTACTTC	CASSSRAGDGETQYF
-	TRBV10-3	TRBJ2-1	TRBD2	TGTGCCATCAGTGAGTCCGGGGAGGGAAGTCCCTACAATGAGCAGTTCTTC	CAISESGEGSPYNEQFF
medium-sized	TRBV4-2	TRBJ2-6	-	TGTGCCAGCAGCCAAGCGGGCTCTGGGGCCAACGTCCTGACTTTC	CASSQAGSGANVLTF
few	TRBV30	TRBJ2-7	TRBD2	TGTGCCTGGACGGGGGGAACCGACGAGCAGTACTTC	CAWTGGTDEQYF
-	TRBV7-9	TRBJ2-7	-	TGTTCCACCCAAACAGGGCCATACAACGAGCAGTACTTC	CSTQTGPYNEQYF
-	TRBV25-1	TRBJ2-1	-	TGTGCCAGCAGCCGGGTAACTGAGCAGTTCTTC	CASSRVTEQFF
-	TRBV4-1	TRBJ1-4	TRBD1	TGCGCCAGCAGCGAAACAGGGGTTTTCGAAAAACTGTTTTTT	CASSETGVFEKLFF
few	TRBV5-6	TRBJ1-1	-	TGTGCCAGCAGCCGGGCGGAGGTCATGAACACTGAAGCTTTCTTT	CASSRAEVMNTEAFF
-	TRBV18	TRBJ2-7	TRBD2	TGTGCCAGCTCACCACGGACTAGCGGGACCTACGAGCAGTACTTC	CASSPRTSGTYEQYF
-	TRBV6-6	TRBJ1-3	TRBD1	TGTGCCAGCCAGCCAGGGGGCTTTGGAAACACCATATATTTT	CASQPGGFGNTIYF
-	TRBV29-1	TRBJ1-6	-	TGCAGCGTCCAACCAACAGGGAATTCACCCCTCCACTTT	CSVQPTGNSPLHF
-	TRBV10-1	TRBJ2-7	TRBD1	TGCGCCAGCAGCGGGGACAGGGACTACGAGCAGTACTTC	CASSGDRDYEQYF
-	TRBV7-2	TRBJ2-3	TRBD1	TGTGCCAGCAGGGCCAGGGGGCGGCCAGATACGCAGTATTTT	CASRARGRPDTQYF
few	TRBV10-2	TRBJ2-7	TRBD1	TGCGCCAGCAGTGATAGGACAGGGGCCAGGTCCTACGAGCAGTACTTC	CASSDRTGARSYEQYF
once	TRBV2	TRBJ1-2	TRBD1	TGTGCCAGCAATGGGGACAGTAGGAGCTACACCTTC	CASNGDSRSYTF
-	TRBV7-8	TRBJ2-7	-	TGTGCCAGCAGCGGGGGCCCCGTACAGATCTACGAGCAGTACTTC	CASSGGPVQIYEQYF
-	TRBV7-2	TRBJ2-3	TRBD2	TGTGCCAGCAGCTTAGTGGCTAGCGGGAGGGCCGGGGTAGATACGCAGTATTTT	CASSLVASGRAGVDTQYF
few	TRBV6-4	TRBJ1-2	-	TGTGCCAGCAGTGACGGCGACAGTCTCTATGGCTACACCTTC	CASSDGDSLYGYTF
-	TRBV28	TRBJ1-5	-	TGTGCCAGCAGTCGTCCCCCGTCGGATCAGCCCCAGCATTTT	CASSRPPSDQPQHF
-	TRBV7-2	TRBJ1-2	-	TGTGCCAGCAGCTATAGTGGGGGGGGACGGGGCTATGGCTACACCTTC	CASSYSGGGRGYGYTF
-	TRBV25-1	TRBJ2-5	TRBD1	TGTGCCAGCAAGGCCGACAGGGCTCGGGAGACCCAGTACTTC	CASKADRARETQYF
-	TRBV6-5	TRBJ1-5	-	TGTGCCAGCAGTTACGGGGGCCGAGGGCCCCAACATTTT	CASSYGGRGPQHF
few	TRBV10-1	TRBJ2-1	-	TGCGCCAGCAGTGAGACAGGCCCAAATGAGCAGTTCTTC	CASSETGPNEQFF
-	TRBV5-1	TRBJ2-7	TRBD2	TGCGCCAGCAGCATCGGACTAGCGGGAGCTAACGAGCAGTACTTC	CASSIGLAGANEQYF
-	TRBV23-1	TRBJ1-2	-	TGCGCCAGCAGTCAATCGGGGGGTTTTGGGTATGGCTACACCTTC	CASSQSGGFGYGYTF
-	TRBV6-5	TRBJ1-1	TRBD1	TGTGCCAGCAATCAGGGGGAGGTCACTGAAGCTTTCTTT	CASNQGEVTEAFF
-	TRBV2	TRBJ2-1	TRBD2	TGTGCCAGCAGTGAGGGGGACTATCTCCGGCACAATGAGCAGTTCTTC	CASSEGDYLRHNEQFF
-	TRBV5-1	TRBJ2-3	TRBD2	TGCGCCAGCAGCCCAGCGGGGGGCAACACAGATACGCAGTATTTT	CASSPAGGNTDTQYF
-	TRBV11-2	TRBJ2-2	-	TGTGCCAGCAGTACGGCAGGGGAAAACACCGGGGAGCTGTTTTTT	CASSTAGENTGELFF
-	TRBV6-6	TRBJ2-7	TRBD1	TGTGCCAGCAGTACCCAAGGGACAGGCCGAGTGCAGTACTTC	CASSTQGTGRVQYF
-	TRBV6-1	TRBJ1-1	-	TGTGCCAGCAGTGAAGTAGATTTTAGGGGACATTGGAACACTGAAGCTTTCTTT	CASSEVDFRGHWNTEAFF
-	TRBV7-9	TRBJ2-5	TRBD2	TGTGCCAGCAGCCCCATCGGGAGGGCCGGGGAGACCCAGTACTTC	CASSPIGRAGETQYF
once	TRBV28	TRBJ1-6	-	TGTGCCAGCAGGCCCTCGCAGGGGCCGGGGTCACCCCTCCACTTT	CASRPSQGPGSPLHF
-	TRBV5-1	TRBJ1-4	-	TGCGCCAGCAGCTTGGGGCAGGGCGAAAATGAAAAACTGTTTTTT	CASSLGQGENEKLFF
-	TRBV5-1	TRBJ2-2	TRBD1	TGCGCCAGCAGCTTGTTCATGTTGACAGGGGCCGGGGAGCTGTTTTTT	CASSLFMLTGAGELFF
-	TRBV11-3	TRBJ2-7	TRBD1	TGTGCCAGCAGCACCGGGGACAGGGCTTCGTCCGAGCAGTACTTC	CASSTGDRASSEQYF
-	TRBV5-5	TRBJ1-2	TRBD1	TGTGCCAGCAGCTTGGGGGGCAGGGGGAAGGGTGGCTACACCTTC	CASSLGGRGKGGYTF
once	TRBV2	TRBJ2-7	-	TGTGCCAGCCAGGGGGGCAGGGGGTCCTACGAGCAGTACTTC	CASQGGRGSYEQYF
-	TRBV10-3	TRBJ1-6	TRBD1	TGTGCCATCAGTGGAGAGGGGGCGGATTCACCCCTCCACTTT	CAISGEGADSPLHF
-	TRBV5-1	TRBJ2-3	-	TGCGCCAGCAGCTTGAGAAGCCCGGGTTTAGATACGCAGTATTTT	CASSLRSPGLDTQYF
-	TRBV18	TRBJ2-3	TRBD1	TGTGCCAGCTCACAACAGGGGTTTACAGATACGCAGTATTTT	CASSQQGFTDTQYF